Presented here are 15 T cell receptor beta chains from one specimen sequenced in a study of T cell responses to AZD1222 COVID-19 vaccine. Profiled with immunoSEQ multiplex PCR; TCRdb holds only in-frame clones, not every one. Of 150,000 to 180,000 clones listed, about 87% were seen once; the top ten hold just over 9%. Sequences were derived from peripheral blood, sampled 28 days after the second AZD1222 dose. These receptors were collected from an adult who received the AZD1222 COVID-19 vaccine.

This chain connects TRBV6-5 to TRBJ2-7; the match to TRBD1 covers 7 bases. Trimming cost V 5 bases and J 7 bases; bases outside gene matches: 11. The CDR3 covers 14 residues. CDR1 and CDR2 from the germline V gene are MNHEY and SVGAGI. The CDR3 sequence is CASSRRQGRDEQYF. The CDR3 bases are TGTGCCAGCAGTCGGAGACAGGGACGGGATGAGCAGTACTTC.

This rearrangement joins TRBV6-6 to TRBJ2-5; D unresolved. Looked up from germline, CDR1 is MNHNY and CDR2 is SVGAGI (reference sequence). V lost 0 bases, J lost 2 bases, and 7 bases lay in between. The CDR3 loop spans 14 amino acids. The CDR3 is CASSYSNRQETQYF. CDR3 coding DNA: TGTGCCAGCAGTTACTCGAACCGACAAGAGACCCAGTACTTC.

J is TRBJ2-3 and V is TRBV20-1; D not certain. This CDR3 contains 14 residues. The V end lost 3 bases, the J end lost 2 bases, and 12 bases lay between the germline ends. Germline-derived CDR1 and CDR2 are DFQATT and SNEGSKA (reference sequence). CDR3 sequence: CSASPPVFTDTQYF. For the CDR3, the DNA is TGCAGTGCTAGTCCGCCCGTGTTCACAGATACGCAGTATTTT.

The rearrangement links TRBV5-5 to TRBJ2-1; D perhaps matches TRBD1 (5 bases). V gave up 0 bases and J gave up 2 bases, with 9 bases separating them. Looked up from germline, CDR1 is SGHKS and CDR2 is YYEKEE (reference sequence). The CDR3 is 15 amino acids. CDR3 bases: TGTGCCAGCAGCTTGGGCGCAGGGACCTACAATGAGCAGTTCTTC. Translation gives CASSLGAGTYNEQFF.

This clone was seen more than once but under ten times. The V call is TRBV7-8, the J call TRBJ2-3; TRBD2 matches 9 bases. The V segment lost 5 bases and the J segment 0 bases; nucleotides outside the gene matches: 15. This CDR3 comprises 19 residues. The V gene's germline CDR1 is SGHVS and CDR2 FQNEAQ. CDR3 sequence (DNA): TGTGCCAGCAGCCGAGTGAGGGTAGCGGGAGCCTCTAGCACAGATACGCAGTATTTT. Protein sequence: CASSRVRVAGASSTDTQYF. Together with reference TRBV7-8 and TRBJ2-3, the CDR3 gives the full variable domain: GAGVSQSPRYKVAKRGQDVALRCDPISGHVSLFWYQQALGQGPEFLTYFQNEAQLDKSGLPSDRFFAERPEGSVSTLKIQRTQQEDSAVYLCASSRVRVAGASSTDTQYFGPGTRLTVL.

This clone was observed a handful of times. The chain has TRBV27 and TRBJ2-5; weak D call: TRBD2 (6 bases). The CDR3 contains 13 residues. V lost 8 bases, J lost 2 bases, and 12 bases lay in between. The V gene's germline CDR1 is MNHEY and CDR2 SMNVEV (reference sequence). CDR3 DNA: TGTGCCAGCGGACTACCGGGGCAAGAGACCCAGTACTTC. This sequence encodes CASGLPGQETQYF.

The chain combines TRBV7-2 with TRBJ1-1; D might be TRBD1 (5 bases). Germline CDR1 reads SGHTA; CDR2 reads FQGNSA. The CDR3 extends over 15 amino acids. V dropped 5 bases and J dropped 6 bases, with 19 bases sitting between them. Here the CDR3 reads CASSTTTGVPAEAFF. The DNA of the CDR3 is TGTGCCAGCAGCACAACTACAGGAGTCCCCGCTGAAGCTTTCTTT.

The chain carries TRBV6-5 and TRBJ2-7, with D perhaps matching TRBD1 or TRBD2 (5 bases each). Deletions cut 6 bases from V and 1 base from J, with 16 bases between. The CDR3 consists of 15 residues. Looked up from germline, CDR1 is MNHEY and CDR2 is SVGAGI. This chain's CDR3 is CASRRFRDGSYEQYF. The CDR3 bases are TGTGCCAGCAGACGCTTCCGGGACGGATCCTACGAGCAGTACTTC.

This chain connects TRBV25-1 to TRBJ1-1, with TRBD1 matching over 8 bases. The CDR3 is 13 amino acids. Germline V gene sequence: CDR1 MGHDK, CDR2 SYGVNS. V gave up 0 bases and J gave up 10 bases; unmatched junction bases: 4. Here the CDR3 reads CASSEYTGGPAFF. CDR3 bases: TGTGCCAGCAGTGAATATACAGGGGGACCAGCTTTCTTT.

The rearrangement links TRBV9 to TRBJ1-4, with TRBD1 as a possible D gene (5 bases). Trimming stripped 3 bases from V and 4 bases from J, with 13 bases between. The CDR3 runs to 15 residues. Germline-derived CDR1 and CDR2 are SGDLS and YYNGEE. CDR3 in DNA: TGTGCCAGCAGCGCAGGAGGAGGGGATAATGAAAAACTGTTTTTT. It specifies CASSAGGGDNEKLFF.

The chain carries TRBV18 and TRBJ1-6, with D hard to call. The CDR3 runs to 16 residues. Germline V CDR1 and CDR2: KGHSH, LQKENI. Trimming removed 1 base at V and 3 bases at J, with 10 bases between. CDR3 sequence (DNA): TGTGCCAGCTCACCACAGGCAGGCATCTATAATTCACCCCTCCACTTT. The encoded protein is CASSPQAGIYNSPLHF.

V is TRBV11-2 and J is TRBJ2-5, with 8 bases fitting TRBD1. Losses at the gene ends were 5 bases for V and 5 bases for J; bases not matched to a gene: 7. CDR3 length: 14 residues. CDR1 and CDR2 from the germline V gene are SGHAT and FQNNGV. CDR3 residues: CASSRQGLFETQYF. CDR3 coding DNA: TGTGCCAGCAGCCGACAGGGGCTGTTCGAGACCCAGTACTTC.

The gene calls are TRBV28 and TRBJ1-4; D is possibly TRBD1 (6 bases). This CDR3 is built from 16 residues. Germline loops: CDR1 MDHEN, CDR2 SYDVKM. Trimming took off 4 bases at V and 0 bases at J, with 12 bases between the two ends. CDR3 residues: CASSSPRGATNEKLFF. DNA for the CDR3: TGTGCCAGCAGTTCCCCAAGGGGGGCAACTAATGAAAAACTGTTTTTT.

This clone was detected once. The chain couples TRBV19 to TRBJ2-4, with 15 nucleotides matching TRBD2. The CDR3 runs 20 residues. With V trimmed by 4 bases and J by 0 bases, 10 bases remained unmatched. CDR1 is LNHDA and CDR2 is SQIVND in the germline V gene (reference sequence). CDR3 sequence reads: CASSTPSPGLAGGAKNIQYF. CDR3 in DNA: TGTGCCAGTAGTACCCCAAGCCCGGGACTAGCGGGAGGAGCCAAAAACATTCAGTACTTC.

CDR3 DNA: TGTGCCAGCAGTTACGTGACAGGGGTTGACAATGAAAAACTGTTTTTT. This gives the protein CASSYVTGVDNEKLFF. The chain uses TRBV28 and TRBJ1-4; 8 bases are shared with TRBD1. Unmatched junction bases numbered 9, after V lost 4 bases and J lost 5 bases. The germline CDR1 and CDR2 sequences are MDHEN and SYDVKM. There are 16 residues in the CDR3.